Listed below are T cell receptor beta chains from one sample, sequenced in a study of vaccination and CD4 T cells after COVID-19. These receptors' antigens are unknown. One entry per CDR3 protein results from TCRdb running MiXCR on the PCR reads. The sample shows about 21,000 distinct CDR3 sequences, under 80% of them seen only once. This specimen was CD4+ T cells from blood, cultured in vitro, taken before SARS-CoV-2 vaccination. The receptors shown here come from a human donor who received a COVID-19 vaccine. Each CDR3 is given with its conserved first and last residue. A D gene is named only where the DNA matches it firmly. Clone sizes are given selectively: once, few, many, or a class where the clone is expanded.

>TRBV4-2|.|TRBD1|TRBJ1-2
TGTGCCAGCAGCCAAGATCCGGGCAGGGGGCGTGCGGGCTACACCTTC
CASSQDPGRGRAGYTF
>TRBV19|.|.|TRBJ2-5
TGTGCCAGTAGCCTAAGGGGGGTCAGGGAGACCCAGTACTTC
CASSLRGVRETQYF
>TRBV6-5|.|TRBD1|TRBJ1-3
TGTGCCAGCAGTTTGACAGGGGGCGGCATCTCTGGAAACACCATATATTTT
CASSLTGGGISGNTIYF
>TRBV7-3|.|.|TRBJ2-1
TGTGCCAGCAGCCCGGACTACAATGAGCAGTTCTTC
CASSPDYNEQFF
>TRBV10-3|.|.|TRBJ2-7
TGTGCCATCAGTGAGTCGGGGGATGACTACGAGCAGTACTTC
CAISESGDDYEQYF
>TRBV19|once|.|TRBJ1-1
TGTGCCAGTAGGAGCCCCAACACTGAAGCTTTCTTT
CASRSPNTEAFF
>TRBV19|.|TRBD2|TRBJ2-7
TGTGCCAGTAGTATAAAGGGACGGAGTGCTAGCGGCTACGAGCAGTACTTC
CASSIKGRSASGYEQYF
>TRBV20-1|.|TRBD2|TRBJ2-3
TGCAGTGCTAGCTCTGCGGGGGTCAGCACAGATACGCAGTATTTT
CSASSAGVSTDTQYF
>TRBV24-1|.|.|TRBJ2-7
TGTGCCACCAGTGGTGGGTCATCGACAAACTACGAGCAGTACTTC
CATSGGSSTNYEQYF
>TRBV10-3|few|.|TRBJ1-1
TGTGCCATCAGAATCGGGGCGTTCCAGGGAGGTAGGACTGAAGCTTTCTTT
CAIRIGAFQGGRTEAFF
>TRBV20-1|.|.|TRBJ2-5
TGCAGTGCTAAAAAAGGAGGTAGCGTAGAGACCCAGTACTTC
CSAKKGGSVETQYF
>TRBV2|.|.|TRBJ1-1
TGTGCCAGCAGCACAGAAAAGGGCGGGGGTGACACTGAAGCTTTCTTT
CASSTEKGGGDTEAFF
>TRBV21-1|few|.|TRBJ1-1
TGTGCCAGCAGCAAAACAGAGAACACTGAAGCTTTCTTT
CASSKTENTEAFF
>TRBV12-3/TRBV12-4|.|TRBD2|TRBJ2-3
TGTGCCAGCAGCCCCGGACTAGTAAGGGGAGATACGCAGTATTTT
CASSPGLVRGDTQYF
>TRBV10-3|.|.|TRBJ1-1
TGTGCCATCAGTGAGAACACTGAAGCTTTCTTT
CAISENTEAFF
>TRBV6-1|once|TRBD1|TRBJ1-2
TGTGCCAGCCGGGGACAGGGGGCGTACTATGGCTACACCTTC
CASRGQGAYYGYTF
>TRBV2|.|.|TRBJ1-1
TGTGCCAGCAGACTGAGGTCCCAGGGAGATGAAGCTTTCTTT
CASRLRSQGDEAFF
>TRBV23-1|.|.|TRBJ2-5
TGCGCCAGCAGTCAAGGTGCCGGCCAAGAGACCCAGTACTTC
CASSQGAGQETQYF
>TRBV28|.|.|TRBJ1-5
TGTGCCAGCAGTTCACAGACGGATAGTTATAGCAATCAGCCCCAGCATTTT
CASSSQTDSYSNQPQHF
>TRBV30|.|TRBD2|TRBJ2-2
TGTGCCTGGAGTGCCGGCTGGACTAGCTTTATTACCGGGGAGCTGTTTTTT
CAWSAGWTSFITGELFF
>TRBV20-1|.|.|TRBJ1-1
TGCAGTGCTAGAGCTCCGGACAGAACAAATACTGAAGCTTTCTTT
CSARAPDRTNTEAFF
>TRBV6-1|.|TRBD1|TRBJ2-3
TGTGCCAGCAGTGCCCGGACAGGGGCAGATACGCAGTATTTT
CASSARTGADTQYF
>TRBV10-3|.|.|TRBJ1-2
TGTGCCATCACCTCCTTCGGGGGAGGCGGTGGTGACTACACCTTC
CAITSFGGGGGDYTF
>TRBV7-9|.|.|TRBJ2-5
TGTGCCAGCAGCTTTCGTGAGACCCAGTACTTC
CASSFRETQYF
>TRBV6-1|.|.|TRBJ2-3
TGTGCCAGCAGTAGAGCCGGGACAATAACCACCACGGATACGCAGTATTTT
CASSRAGTITTTDTQYF
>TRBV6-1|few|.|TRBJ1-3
TGTGCCAGCCGGACGCACTCTGGAAACACCATATATTTT
CASRTHSGNTIYF
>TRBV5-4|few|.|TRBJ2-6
TGTGCCAGCAGCTCTCCCGGGGCCGGGGCCAACGTCCTGACTTTC
CASSSPGAGANVLTF
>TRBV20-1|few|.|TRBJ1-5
TGCAGTGCTAGAAGTCAGACTCAGCCCCAGCATTTT
CSARSQTQPQHF